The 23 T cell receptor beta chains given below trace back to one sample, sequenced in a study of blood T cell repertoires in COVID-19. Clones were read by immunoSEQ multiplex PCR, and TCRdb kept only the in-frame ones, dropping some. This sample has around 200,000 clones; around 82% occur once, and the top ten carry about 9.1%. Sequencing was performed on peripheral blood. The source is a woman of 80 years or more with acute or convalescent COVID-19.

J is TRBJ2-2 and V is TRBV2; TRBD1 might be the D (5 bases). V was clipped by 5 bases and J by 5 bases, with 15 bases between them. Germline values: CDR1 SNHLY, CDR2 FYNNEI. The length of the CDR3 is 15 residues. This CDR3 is CASSQSGLMTGELFF. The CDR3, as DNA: TGTGCCAGCAGTCAATCAGGGTTGATGACCGGGGAGCTGTTTTTT.

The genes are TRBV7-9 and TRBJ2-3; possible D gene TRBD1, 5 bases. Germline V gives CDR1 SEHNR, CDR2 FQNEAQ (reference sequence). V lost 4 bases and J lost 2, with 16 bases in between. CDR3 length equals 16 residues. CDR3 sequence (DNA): TGTGCCAGCAGCTCAATCTCCAGGGCAGCCACAGATACGCAGTATTTT. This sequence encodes CASSSISRAATDTQYF.

The CDR3: CASSERGGYQPQHF. In nucleotides, the CDR3 is TGTGCCAGCAGTGAAAGAGGCGGATATCAGCCCCAGCATTTT. The chain carries TRBV6-1 and TRBJ1-5; no definite D call. Trimming stripped 2 bases from V and 5 bases from J, with 10 bases between. Germline V CDR1 and CDR2: MNHNS, SASEGT. There are 14 residues in the CDR3.

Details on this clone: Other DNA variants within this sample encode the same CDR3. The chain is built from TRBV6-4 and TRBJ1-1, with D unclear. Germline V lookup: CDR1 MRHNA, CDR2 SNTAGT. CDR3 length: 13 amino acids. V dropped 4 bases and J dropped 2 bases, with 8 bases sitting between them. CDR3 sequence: CASSVEVNTEAFF. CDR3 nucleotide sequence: TGTGCCAGCAGTGTAGAGGTTAACACTGAAGCTTTCTTT.

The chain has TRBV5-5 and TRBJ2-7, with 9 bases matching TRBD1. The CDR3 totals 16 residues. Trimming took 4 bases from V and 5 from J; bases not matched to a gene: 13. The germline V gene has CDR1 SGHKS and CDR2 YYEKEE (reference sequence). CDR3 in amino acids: CASSIGTGKGVDEQYF. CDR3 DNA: TGTGCCAGCAGCATAGGGACAGGGAAAGGGGTAGACGAGCAGTACTTC.

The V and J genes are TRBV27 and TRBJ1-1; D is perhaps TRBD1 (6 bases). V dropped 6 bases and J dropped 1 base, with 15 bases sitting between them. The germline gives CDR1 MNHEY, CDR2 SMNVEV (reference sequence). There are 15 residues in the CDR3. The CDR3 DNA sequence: TGTGCCAGCAGCCCCTTACAGGGTGGGAACACTGAAGCTTTCTTT. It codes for CASSPLQGGNTEAFF.

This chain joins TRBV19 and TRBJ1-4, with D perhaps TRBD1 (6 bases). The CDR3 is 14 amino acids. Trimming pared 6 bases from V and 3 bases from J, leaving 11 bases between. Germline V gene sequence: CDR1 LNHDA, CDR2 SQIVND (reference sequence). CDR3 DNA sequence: TGTGCCAGTAGAAGACAGGAGGCTAATGAAAAACTGTTTTTT. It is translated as CASRRQEANEKLFF.

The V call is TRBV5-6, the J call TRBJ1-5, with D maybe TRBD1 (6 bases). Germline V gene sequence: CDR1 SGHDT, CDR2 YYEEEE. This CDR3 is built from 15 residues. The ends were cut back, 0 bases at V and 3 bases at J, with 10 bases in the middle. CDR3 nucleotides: TGTGCCAGCAGCTTGGGACAGGTCCTCAATCAGCCCCAGCATTTT. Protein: CASSLGQVLNQPQHF. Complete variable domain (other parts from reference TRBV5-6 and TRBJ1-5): DAGVTQSPTHLIKTRGQQVTLRCSPKSGHDTVSWYQQALGQGPQFIFQYYEEEERQRGNFPDRFSGHQFPNYSSELNVNALLLGDSALYLCASSLGQVLNQPQHFGDGTRLSIL.

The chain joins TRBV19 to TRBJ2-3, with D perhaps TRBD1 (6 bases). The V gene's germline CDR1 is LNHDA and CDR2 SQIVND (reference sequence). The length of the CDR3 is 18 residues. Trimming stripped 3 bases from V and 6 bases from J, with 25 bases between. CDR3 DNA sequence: TGTGCCAGTAGTATCCCCCCCCTGTGGGCAGGGGAAGAGGATACGCAGTATTTT. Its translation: CASSIPPLWAGEEDTQYF.

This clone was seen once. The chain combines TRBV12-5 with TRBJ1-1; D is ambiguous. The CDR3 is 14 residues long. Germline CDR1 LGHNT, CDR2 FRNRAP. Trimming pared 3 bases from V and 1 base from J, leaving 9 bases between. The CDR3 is CASGLSGSNTEAFF. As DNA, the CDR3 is TGTGCTAGTGGTTTATCCGGGTCGAACACTGAAGCTTTCTTT.

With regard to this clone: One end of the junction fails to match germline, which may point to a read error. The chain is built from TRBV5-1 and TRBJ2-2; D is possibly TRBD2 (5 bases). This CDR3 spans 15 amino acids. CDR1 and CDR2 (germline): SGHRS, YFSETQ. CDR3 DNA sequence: TGCGCCAGCATCACAACGCCCGATAACACCGGGGAGTTGTTTTTT. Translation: CASITTPDNTGELFF.

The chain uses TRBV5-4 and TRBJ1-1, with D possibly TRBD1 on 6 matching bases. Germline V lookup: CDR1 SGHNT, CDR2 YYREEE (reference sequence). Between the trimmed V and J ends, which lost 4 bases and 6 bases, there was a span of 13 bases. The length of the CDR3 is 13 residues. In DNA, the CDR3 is TGTGCCAGCAGCATTGGCAGGGGCCCTGAAGCTTTCTTT. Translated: CASSIGRGPEAFF.

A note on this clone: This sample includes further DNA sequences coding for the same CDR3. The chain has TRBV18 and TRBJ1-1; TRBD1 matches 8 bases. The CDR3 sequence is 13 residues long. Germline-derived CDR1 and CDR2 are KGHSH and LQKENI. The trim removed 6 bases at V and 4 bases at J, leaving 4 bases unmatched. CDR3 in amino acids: CASSPTGGTEAFF. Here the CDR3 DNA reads TGTGCCAGCTCTCCCACAGGGGGCACTGAAGCTTTCTTT. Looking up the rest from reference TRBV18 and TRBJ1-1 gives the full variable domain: NAGVMQNPRHLVRRRGQEARLRCSPMKGHSHVYWYRQLPEEGLKFMVYLQKENIIDESGMPKERFSAEFPKEGPSILRIQQVVRGDSAAYFCASSPTGGTEAFFGQGTRLTVV.

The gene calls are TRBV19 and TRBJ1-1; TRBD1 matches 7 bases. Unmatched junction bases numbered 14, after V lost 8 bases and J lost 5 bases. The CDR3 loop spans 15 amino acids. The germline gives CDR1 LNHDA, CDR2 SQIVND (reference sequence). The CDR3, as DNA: TGTGCCAGTTCCTTAGAGGGCAGGGGGGAAACTGAAGCTTTCTTT. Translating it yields CASSLEGRGETEAFF. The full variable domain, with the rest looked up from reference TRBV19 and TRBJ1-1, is DGGITQSPKYLFRKEGQNVTLSCEQNLNHDAMYWYRQDPGQGLRLIYYSQIVNDFQKGDIAEGYSVSREKKESFPLTVTSAQKNPTAFYLCASSLEGRGETEAFFGQGTRLTVV.

CDR3 in DNA: TGTGCCAGCAGCTTAGTACGTGGCAGGGGATCAACAGATACGCAGTATTTT. It is translated as CASSLVRGRGSTDTQYF. The J gene is TRBJ2-3, the V gene TRBV7-2; the D gene is possibly TRBD1 (6 bases). V was clipped by 1 base and J by 3 bases, with 17 bases between them. The CDR3 loop spans 17 amino acids. Germline loops: CDR1 SGHTA, CDR2 FQGNSA.

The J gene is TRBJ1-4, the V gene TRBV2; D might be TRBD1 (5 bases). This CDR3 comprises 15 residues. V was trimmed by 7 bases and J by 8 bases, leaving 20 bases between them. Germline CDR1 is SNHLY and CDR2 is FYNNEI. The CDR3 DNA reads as TGTGCCAGCATTCTCATACAGGCCTCGAACGAAAAACTGTTTTTT. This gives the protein CASILIQASNEKLFF.

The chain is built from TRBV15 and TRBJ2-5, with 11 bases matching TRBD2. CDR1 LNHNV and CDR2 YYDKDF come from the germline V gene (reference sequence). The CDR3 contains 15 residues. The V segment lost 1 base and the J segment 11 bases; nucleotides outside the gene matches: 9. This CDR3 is CATSRGGLADVKQYF. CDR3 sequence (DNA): TGTGCCACCAGCAGAGGGGGACTAGCGGATGTCAAGCAGTACTTC.

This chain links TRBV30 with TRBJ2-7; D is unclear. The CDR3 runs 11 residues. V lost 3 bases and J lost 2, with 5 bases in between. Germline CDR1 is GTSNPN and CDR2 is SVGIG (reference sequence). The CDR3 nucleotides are TGTGCCTGGAGCCGGGCCTACGAGCAGTACTTC. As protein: CAWSRAYEQYF.

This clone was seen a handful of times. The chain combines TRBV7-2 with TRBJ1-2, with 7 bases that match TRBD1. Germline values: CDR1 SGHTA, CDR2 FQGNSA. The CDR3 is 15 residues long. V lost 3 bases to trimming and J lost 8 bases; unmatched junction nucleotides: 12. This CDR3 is CASSFEGQAPVGYTF. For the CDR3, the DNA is TGTGCCAGCAGCTTCGAAGGACAGGCCCCTGTCGGCTACACCTTC.

The CDR3 sequence is CASSPSGTGDHEQYF. Written as DNA, the CDR3 is TGTGCCAGCAGCCCGTCCGGGACAGGGGACCACGAGCAGTACTTC. The rearrangement joins TRBV7-3 to TRBJ2-7; 10 nucleotides match TRBD1. The J segment lost 5 bases and the V segment lost 5 bases, leaving 9 bases of the junction unmatched. There are 15 residues in the CDR3. The germline V gene encodes CDR1 SGHTA and CDR2 FQGTGA.

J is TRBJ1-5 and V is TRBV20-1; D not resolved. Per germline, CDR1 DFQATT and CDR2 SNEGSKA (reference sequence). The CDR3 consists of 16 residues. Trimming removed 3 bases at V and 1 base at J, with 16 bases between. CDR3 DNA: TGCAGTGCTAGTATTCTAGGATCGTCGAGCAATCAGCCCCAGCATTTT. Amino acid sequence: CSASILGSSSNQPQHF.

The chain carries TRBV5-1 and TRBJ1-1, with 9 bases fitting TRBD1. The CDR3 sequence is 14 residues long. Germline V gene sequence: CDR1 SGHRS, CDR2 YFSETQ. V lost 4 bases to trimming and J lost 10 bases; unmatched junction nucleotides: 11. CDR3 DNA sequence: TGCGCCAGCAGCCAGCTACGGGACAGGGAAAGAGCTTTCTTT. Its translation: CASSQLRDRERAFF.

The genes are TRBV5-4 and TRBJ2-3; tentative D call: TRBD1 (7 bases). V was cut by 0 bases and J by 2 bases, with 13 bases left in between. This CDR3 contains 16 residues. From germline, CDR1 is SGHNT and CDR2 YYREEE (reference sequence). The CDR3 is CASSLGGRGDTDTQYF. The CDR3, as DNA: TGTGCCAGCAGCTTGGGAGGCAGGGGGGACACAGATACGCAGTATTTT.